The present entry profiles one T cell receptor (beta chain) with its context. The CDR3 has 13 residues. V dropped 6 bases and J dropped 0 bases, with 8 bases sitting between them. Germline CDR1 reads SNHLY; CDR2 reads FYNNEI. The record originates from a study of blood T cell repertoires in COVID-19. The protocol was immunoSEQ multiplex PCR, while the TCRdb copy is restricted to in-frame clones and leaves out a portion. The table has around 120,000 clones, around nine tenths seen once. The V and J genes are TRBV2 and TRBJ1-1, with D perhaps TRBD1 (6 bases). The sample comprised peripheral blood. The sequence was collected from a woman aged 45-65 years with active or convalescent COVID-19. The DNA of the CDR3 is TGTGCCAGCAGCGAGGGGGTGAACACTGAAGCTTTCTTT. Its protein is CASSEGVNTEAFF.